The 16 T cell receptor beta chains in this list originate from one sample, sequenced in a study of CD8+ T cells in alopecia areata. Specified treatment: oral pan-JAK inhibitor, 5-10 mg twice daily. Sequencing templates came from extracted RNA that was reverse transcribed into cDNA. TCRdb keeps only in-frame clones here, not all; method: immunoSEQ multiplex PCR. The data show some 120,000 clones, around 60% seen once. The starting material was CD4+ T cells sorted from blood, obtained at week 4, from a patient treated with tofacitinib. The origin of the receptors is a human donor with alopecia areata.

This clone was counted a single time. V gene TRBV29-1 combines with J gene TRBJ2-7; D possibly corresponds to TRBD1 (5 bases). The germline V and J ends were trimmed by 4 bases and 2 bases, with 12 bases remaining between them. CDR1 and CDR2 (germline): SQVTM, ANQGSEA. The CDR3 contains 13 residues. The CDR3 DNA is TGCAGCGTTGTGGGCAGGGTCGCCTACGAGCAGTACTTC. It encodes CSVVGRVAYEQYF.

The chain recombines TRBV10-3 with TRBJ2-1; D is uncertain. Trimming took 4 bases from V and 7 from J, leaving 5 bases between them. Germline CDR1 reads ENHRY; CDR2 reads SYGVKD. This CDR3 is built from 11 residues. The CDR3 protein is CAISVVNEQFF. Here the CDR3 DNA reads TGTGCCATCAGTGTGGTAAATGAGCAGTTCTTC.

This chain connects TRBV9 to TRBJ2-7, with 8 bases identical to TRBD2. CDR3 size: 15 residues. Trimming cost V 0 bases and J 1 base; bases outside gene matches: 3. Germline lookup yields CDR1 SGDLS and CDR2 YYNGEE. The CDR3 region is CASSVGTSRSYEQYF. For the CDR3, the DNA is TGTGCCAGCAGCGTAGGGACTAGCAGATCCTACGAGCAGTACTTC.

As DNA, the CDR3 is TGTGCCAGCAGTAGACTAGCCCAGGCGGGTGAGCAGTTCTTC. This encodes CASSRLAQAGEQFF. The chain links TRBV27 to TRBJ2-1, with 7 bases identical to TRBD2. This CDR3 region has 14 residues. The germline CDR1 and CDR2 sequences are MNHEY and SMNVEV (reference sequence). V shed 5 bases and J 9 bases; nucleotides not matched to a gene: 10.

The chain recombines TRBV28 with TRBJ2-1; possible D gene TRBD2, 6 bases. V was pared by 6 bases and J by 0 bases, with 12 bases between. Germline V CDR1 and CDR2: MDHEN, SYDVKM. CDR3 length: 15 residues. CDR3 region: CASRGDWGSYNEQFF. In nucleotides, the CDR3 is TGTGCCAGCAGGGGGGACTGGGGCTCCTACAATGAGCAGTTCTTC.

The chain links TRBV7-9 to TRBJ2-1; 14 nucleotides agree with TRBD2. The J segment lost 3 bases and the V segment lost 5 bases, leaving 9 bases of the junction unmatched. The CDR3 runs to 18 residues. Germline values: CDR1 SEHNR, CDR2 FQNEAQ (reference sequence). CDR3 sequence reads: CASSPPTSGGGFYNEQFF. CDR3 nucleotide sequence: TGTGCCAGCAGCCCACCGACTAGCGGGGGGGGATTCTACAATGAGCAGTTCTTC.

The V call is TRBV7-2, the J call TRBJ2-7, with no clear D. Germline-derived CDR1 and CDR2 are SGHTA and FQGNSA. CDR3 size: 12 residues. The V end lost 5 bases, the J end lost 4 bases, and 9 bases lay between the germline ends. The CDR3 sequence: CASSRPGYEQYF. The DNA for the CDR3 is TGTGCCAGCAGCCGGCCCGGGTACGAGCAGTACTTC.

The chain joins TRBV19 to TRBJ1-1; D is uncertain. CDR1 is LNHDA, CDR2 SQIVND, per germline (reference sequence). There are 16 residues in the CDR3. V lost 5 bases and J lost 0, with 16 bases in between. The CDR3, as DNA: TGTGCCAGTAGTCTCTCGGAGGGATTTGTGAACACTGAAGCTTTCTTT. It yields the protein CASSLSEGFVNTEAFF.

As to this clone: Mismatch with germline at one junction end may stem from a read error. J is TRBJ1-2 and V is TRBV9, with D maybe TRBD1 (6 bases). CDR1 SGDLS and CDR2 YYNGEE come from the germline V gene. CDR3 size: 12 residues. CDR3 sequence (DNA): TGTGCCAGCAGCCAGACCGACAGGAGCCCGGCCTTC. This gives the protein CASSQTDRSPAF.

This chain's CDR3 is CASSLAWTGAQYF. The DNA of the CDR3 is TGCGCCAGCAGCTTGGCCTGGACGGGGGCCCAGTACTTC. The chain recombines TRBV5-1 with TRBJ2-5, with D tentatively TRBD2 (6 bases). Trimming stripped 0 bases from V and 9 bases from J, with 12 bases between. The CDR3 runs to 13 residues. Germline V lookup: CDR1 SGHRS, CDR2 YFSETQ.

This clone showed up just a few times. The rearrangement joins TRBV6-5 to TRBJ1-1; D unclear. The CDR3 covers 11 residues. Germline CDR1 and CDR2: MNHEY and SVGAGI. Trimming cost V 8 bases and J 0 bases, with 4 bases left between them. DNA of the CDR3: TGTGCCAGCCGGATGAACACTGAAGCTTTCTTT. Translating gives CASRMNTEAFF.

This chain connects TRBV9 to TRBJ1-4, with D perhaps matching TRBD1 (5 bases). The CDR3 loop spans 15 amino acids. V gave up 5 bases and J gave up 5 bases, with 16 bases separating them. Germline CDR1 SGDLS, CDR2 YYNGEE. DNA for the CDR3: TGTGCCAGCAGATTACGGACAATGGGGAATGAAAAACTGTTTTTT. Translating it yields CASRLRTMGNEKLFF.

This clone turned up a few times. The CDR3 DNA reads TGTGCCAGCAGCTTAGACCAGGGCACAGATACGCAGTATTTT. This sequence encodes CASSLDQGTDTQYF. The V call is TRBV7-2, the J call TRBJ2-3; D is uncertain. Trimming cost V 1 base and J 1 base, with 6 bases left between them. The CDR3 consists of 14 residues. In germline, CDR1 is SGHTA, CDR2 FQGNSA.

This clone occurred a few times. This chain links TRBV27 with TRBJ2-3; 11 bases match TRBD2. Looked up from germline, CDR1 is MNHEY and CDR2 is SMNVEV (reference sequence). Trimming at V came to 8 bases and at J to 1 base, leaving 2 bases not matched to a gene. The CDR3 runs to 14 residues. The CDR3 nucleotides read TGTGCCAGCCAACTAGCGGGGGGCACAGATACGCAGTATTTT. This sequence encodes CASQLAGGTDTQYF.

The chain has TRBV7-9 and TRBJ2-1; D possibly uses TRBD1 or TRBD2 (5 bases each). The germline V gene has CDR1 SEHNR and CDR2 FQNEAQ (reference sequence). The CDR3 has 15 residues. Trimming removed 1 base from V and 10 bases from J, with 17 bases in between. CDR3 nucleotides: TGTGCCAGCAGCTTAGGGGACGGCGGTAGGTTGGAGCAGTTCTTC. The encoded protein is CASSLGDGGRLEQFF.

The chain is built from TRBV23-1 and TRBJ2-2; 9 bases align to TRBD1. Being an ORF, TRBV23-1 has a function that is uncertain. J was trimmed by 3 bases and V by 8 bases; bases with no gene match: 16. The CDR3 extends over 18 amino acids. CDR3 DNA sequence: TGCGCCAGCCTCTTCACCTTGACAGGGGGAAAGGACACCGGGGAGCTGTTTTTT. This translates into CASLFTLTGGKDTGELFF.